These T cell receptor beta chains were read from a single sample in a study of blood T cell repertoires in COVID-19. Produced via immunoSEQ multiplex PCR; TCRdb's table is partial and in-frame only. The data hold roughly 200,000 clones, with approximately 90% observed a single time. The source material was peripheral blood. These receptors all come from a young woman with acute or convalescent COVID-19. CDR3s include the opening cysteine and the closing phenylalanine or tryptophan. The size field is filled for only some rows; it gives once, few, many or a size class.

V: TRBV28; size: .; J: TRBJ1-2; CDR3: CASGSQGLYGYTF
V: TRBV11-2; size: .; J: TRBJ2-3; CDR3: CASSSISGPSTDTQYF
V: TRBV5-4; size: .; J: TRBJ1-2; CDR3: CASSLDAASRGYGYTF
V: TRBV3-1/TRBV3-2; size: once; J: TRBJ1-6; CDR3: CASSPGQGLNSPLHF
V: TRBV2; size: .; J: TRBJ1-5; CDR3: CASSTDGSNQPQHF
V: TRBV5-1; size: .; J: TRBJ1-6; CDR3: CASSLRRDSPLHF
V: TRBV5-1; size: .; J: TRBJ2-7; CDR3: CASSFTGESYEQYF
V: TRBV6-5; size: .; J: TRBJ1-2; CDR3: CASSTTRGGYGYTF
V: TRBV7-9; size: .; J: TRBJ2-7; CDR3: CASSYSIYEQYF
V: TRBV5-3; size: .; J: TRBJ1-2; CDR3: CARVLNYGYTF
V: TRBV11-3; size: .; J: TRBJ2-1; CDR3: CASRKRDSSSYNEQFF
V: TRBV18; size: .; J: TRBJ2-2; CDR3: CASSPASTGELFF
V: TRBV18; size: .; J: TRBJ2-3; CDR3: CASSRLSDTDTQYF
V: TRBV30; size: .; J: TRBJ2-1; CDR3: CAWAGLAGSSGYEQFF
V: TRBV5-1; size: .; J: TRBJ1-1; CDR3: CASSTTGNTEAFF
V: TRBV6-5; size: .; J: TRBJ1-3; CDR3: CASRPGQLRNTIYF
V: TRBV28; size: .; J: TRBJ2-1; CDR3: CASRLGTGIHEQFF
V: TRBV28; size: .; J: TRBJ2-4; CDR3: CASSSPGGIQYF
V: TRBV13; size: once; J: TRBJ2-7; CDR3: CASSPQGSEQYF
V: TRBV7-9; size: .; J: TRBJ2-1; CDR3: CASSPRVGEAYNEQFF
V: TRBV29-1; size: .; J: TRBJ2-5; CDR3: CSFNWGLHQETQYF
V: TRBV28; size: .; J: TRBJ1-1; CDR3: CASRRHDEAFF
V: TRBV5-1; size: once; J: TRBJ1-4; CDR3: CASRREVLATNEKLFF
V: TRBV12-3/TRBV12-4; size: .; J: TRBJ1-1; CDR3: CASSFKGVPKAFF
V: TRBV19; size: once; J: TRBJ2-5; CDR3: CASSIAFNLGTSRNF
V: TRBV19; size: .; J: TRBJ1-4; CDR3: CASSMILGTGEEKLFF
V: TRBV2; size: .; J: TRBJ1-2; CDR3: CASSEGGPANYGYTF
V: TRBV5-1; size: .; J: TRBJ2-1; CDR3: CASRKAGDSYNEQFF
V: TRBV2; size: .; J: TRBJ1-4; CDR3: CASRAGTVEKLFF
V: TRBV6-1; size: once; J: TRBJ2-7; CDR3: CASSEAGGRSYEQYF